This TCR beta chain was observed in a study of response to subunit inactivated influenza vaccine. From the RT-PCR reads, TCRdb called clonotypes with MiXCR, one entry per CDR3 protein. This sample has some 540,000 distinct CDR3 sequences; around 21% occur once, and the top ten carry about 3%. This CDR3 has 13 amino acids. V shed 3 bases and J shed 7 bases, with 12 bases lying between them. Germline CDR1 is DFQATT and CDR2 is SNEGSKA (reference sequence). Broader study findings: After each seasonal influenza vaccination, few new T cells are recruited, the authors suggested.

This clonotype came up once. The antigen is not known. These sequences were also reported in another study, on T cells expressing NK-cell markers. From that second work: For TCR beta, cDNA was produced by 5'RACE template switching with UMIs. With respect to HCMV, most of the eight sequenced donors were seropositive, and one was seronegative. The HCMV specificity of the expanded NKG2C+ T cell clones stayed unresolved.

Sequenced material: CD4+ T cells sorted from PBMCs, taken 12 days after vaccination. The source of this sequence is a man between 50 and 59 years old who received an inactivated influenza vaccine. The chain uses TRBV20-1 and TRBJ1-4; a weak D match, TRBD1 (6 bases). CDR3 region: CSASRDKGEKLFF. CDR3 coding DNA: TGCAGTGCTAGCCGGGACAAAGGTGAAAAACTGTTTTTT.